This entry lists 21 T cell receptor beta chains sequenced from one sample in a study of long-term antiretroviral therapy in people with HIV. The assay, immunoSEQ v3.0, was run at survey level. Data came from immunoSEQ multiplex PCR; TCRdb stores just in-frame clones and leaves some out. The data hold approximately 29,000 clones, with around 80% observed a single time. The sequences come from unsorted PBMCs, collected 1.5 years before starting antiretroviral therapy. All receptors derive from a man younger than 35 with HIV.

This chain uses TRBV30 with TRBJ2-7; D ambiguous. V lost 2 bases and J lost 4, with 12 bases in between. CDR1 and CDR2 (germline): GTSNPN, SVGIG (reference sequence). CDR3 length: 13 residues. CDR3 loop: CAWSIFRVYEQYF. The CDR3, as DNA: TGTGCCTGGAGTATCTTCCGTGTGTACGAGCAGTACTTC.

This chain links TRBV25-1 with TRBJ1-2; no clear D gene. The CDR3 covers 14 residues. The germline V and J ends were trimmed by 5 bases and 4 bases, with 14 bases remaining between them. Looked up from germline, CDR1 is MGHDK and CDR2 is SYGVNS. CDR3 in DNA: TGTGCCAGCAGTCAACTGGGAAAGACCTATGGCTACACCTTC. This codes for CASSQLGKTYGYTF.

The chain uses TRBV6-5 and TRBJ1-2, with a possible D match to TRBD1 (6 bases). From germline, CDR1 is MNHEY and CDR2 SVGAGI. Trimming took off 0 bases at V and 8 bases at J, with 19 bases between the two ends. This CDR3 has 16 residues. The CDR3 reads CASSYSTRGTSGGYTF. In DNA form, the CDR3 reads TGTGCCAGCAGTTACTCGACCCGCGGGACATCGGGGGGCTACACCTTC.

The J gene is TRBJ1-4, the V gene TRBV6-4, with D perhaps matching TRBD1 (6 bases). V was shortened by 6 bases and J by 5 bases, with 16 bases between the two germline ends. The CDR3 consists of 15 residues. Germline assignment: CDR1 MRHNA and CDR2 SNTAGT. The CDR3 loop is CASSPGRGENEKLFF. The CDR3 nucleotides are TGTGCCAGCAGCCCCGGTAGGGGGGAAAATGAAAAACTGTTTTTT.

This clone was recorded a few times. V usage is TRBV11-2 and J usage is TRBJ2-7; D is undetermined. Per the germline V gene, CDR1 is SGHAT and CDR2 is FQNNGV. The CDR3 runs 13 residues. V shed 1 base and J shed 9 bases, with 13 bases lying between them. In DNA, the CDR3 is TGTGCCAGCAGCTTAGGGATGCCAGGATGGCAGTACTTC. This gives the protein CASSLGMPGWQYF.

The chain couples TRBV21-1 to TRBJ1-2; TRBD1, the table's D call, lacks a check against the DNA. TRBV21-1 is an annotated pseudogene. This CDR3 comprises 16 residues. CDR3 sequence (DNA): TGTGCCAGCAGCAAATCCGGGGACAGCTACAACTATGGCTACACCTTC. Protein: CASSKSGDSYNYGYTF.

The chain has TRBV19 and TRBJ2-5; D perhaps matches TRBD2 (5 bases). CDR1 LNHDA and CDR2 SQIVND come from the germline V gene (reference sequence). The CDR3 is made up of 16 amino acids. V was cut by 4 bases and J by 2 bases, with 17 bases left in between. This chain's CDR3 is CASSTQRTVTQETQYF. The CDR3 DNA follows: TGTGCCAGTAGTACCCAAAGGACTGTTACTCAAGAGACCCAGTACTTC.

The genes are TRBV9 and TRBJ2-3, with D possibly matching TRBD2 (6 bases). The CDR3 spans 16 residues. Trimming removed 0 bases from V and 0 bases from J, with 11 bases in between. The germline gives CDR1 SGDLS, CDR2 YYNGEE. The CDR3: CASSVEWAGSTDTQYF. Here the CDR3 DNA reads TGTGCCAGCAGCGTAGAGTGGGCGGGAAGCACAGATACGCAGTATTTT. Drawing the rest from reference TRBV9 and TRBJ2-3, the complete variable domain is DSGVTQTPKHLITATGQRVTLRCSPRSGDLSVYWYQQSLDQGLQFLIQYYNGEERAKGNILERFSAQQFPDLHSELNLSSLELGDSALYFCASSVEWAGSTDTQYFGPGTRLTVL.

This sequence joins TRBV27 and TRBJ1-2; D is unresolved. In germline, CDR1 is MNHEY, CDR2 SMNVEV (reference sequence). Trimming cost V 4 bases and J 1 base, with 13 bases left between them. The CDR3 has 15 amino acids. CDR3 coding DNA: TGTGCCAGCAGTTCCTCCCCAGGATTTAACTATGGCTACACCTTC. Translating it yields CASSSSPGFNYGYTF.

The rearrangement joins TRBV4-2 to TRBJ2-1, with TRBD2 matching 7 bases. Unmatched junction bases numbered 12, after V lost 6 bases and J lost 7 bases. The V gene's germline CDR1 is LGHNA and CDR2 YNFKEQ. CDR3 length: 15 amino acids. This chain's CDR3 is CASRAAATSRNEQFF. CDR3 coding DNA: TGTGCCAGCAGGGCCGCCGCGACTAGCCGGAATGAGCAGTTCTTC.

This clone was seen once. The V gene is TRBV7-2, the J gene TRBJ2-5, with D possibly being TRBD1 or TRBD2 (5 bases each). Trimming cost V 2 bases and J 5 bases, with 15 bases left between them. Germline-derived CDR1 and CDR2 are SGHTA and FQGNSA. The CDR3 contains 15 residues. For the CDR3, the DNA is TGTGCCAGCAGCTTAAGAGAGGGGCGCGCCGAGACCCAGTACTTC. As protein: CASSLREGRAETQYF.

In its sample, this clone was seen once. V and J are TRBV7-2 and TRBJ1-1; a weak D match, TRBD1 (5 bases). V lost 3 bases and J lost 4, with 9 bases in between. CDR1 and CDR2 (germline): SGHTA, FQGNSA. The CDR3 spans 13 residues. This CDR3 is CASSFGGTTEAFF. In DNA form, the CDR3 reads TGTGCCAGCAGCTTTGGGGGGACCACTGAAGCTTTCTTT.

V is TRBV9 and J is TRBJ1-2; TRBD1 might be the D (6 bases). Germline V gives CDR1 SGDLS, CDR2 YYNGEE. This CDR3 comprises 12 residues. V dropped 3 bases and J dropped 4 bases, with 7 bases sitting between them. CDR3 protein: CASSAQGYGYTF. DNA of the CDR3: TGTGCCAGCAGCGCACAGGGCTATGGCTACACCTTC.

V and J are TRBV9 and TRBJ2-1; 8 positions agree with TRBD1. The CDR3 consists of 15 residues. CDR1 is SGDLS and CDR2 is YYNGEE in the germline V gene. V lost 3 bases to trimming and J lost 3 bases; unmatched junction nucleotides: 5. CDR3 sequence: CASSAEGQDYNEQFF. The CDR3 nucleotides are TGTGCCAGCAGCGCCGAGGGACAGGACTACAATGAGCAGTTCTTC.

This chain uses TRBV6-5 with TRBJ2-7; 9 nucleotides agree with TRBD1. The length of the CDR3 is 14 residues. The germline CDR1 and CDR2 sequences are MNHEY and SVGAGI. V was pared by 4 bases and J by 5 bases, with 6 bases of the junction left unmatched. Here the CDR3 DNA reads TGTGCCAGCAGTTTAAAGGGACAGGGTGACGAGCAGTACTTC. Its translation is CASSLKGQGDEQYF.

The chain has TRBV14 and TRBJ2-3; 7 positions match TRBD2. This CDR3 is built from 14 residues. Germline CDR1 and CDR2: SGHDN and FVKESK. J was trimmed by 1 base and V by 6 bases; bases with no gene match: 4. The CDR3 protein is CASRVSGGTDTQYF. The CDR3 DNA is TGTGCCAGCAGGGTAAGCGGGGGCACAGATACGCAGTATTTT.

CDR3 loop: CASSLWGMRGYEQYF. CDR3 bases: TGTGCCAGCAGCTTGTGGGGGATGAGAGGCTACGAGCAGTACTTC. This chain connects TRBV5-4 to TRBJ2-7, with D perhaps matching TRBD1 or TRBD2 (5 bases each). This CDR3 is 15 amino acids long. V lost 1 base, J lost 3 bases, and 14 bases lay in between. Germline V lookup: CDR1 SGHNT, CDR2 YYREEE (reference sequence).

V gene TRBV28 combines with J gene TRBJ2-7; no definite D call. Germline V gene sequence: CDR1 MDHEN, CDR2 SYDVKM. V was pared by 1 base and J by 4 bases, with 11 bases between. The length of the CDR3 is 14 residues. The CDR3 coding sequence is TGTGCCAGCAGTTTATCCGGTTCGTATTACGAGCAGTACTTC. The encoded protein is CASSLSGSYYEQYF. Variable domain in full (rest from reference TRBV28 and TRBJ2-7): DVKVTQSSRYLVKRTGEKVFLECVQDMDHENMFWYRQDPGLGLRLIYFSYDVKMKEKGDIPEGYSVSREKKERFSLILESASTNQTSMYLCASSLSGSYYEQYFGPGTRLTVT.

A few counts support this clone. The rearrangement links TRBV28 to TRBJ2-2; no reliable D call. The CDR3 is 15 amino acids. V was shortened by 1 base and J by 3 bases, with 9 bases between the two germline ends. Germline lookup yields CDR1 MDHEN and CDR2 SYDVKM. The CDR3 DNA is TGTGCCAGCAGTTTATTGTCCGTATACACCGGGGAGCTGTTTTTT. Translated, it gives CASSLLSVYTGELFF.

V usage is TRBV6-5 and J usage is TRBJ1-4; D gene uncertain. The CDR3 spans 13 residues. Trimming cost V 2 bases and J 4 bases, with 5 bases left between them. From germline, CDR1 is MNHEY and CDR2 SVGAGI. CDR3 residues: CASSYIFNEKLFF. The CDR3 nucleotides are TGTGCCAGCAGTTACATCTTTAATGAAAAACTGTTTTTT.

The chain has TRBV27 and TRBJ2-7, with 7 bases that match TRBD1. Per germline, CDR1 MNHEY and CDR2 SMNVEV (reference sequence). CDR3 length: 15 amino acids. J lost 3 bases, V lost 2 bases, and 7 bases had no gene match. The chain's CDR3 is CASSLIGRGFYEQYF. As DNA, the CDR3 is TGTGCCAGCAGTTTAATTGGCAGGGGGTTCTACGAGCAGTACTTC.